This T cell receptor beta chain was sequenced during a study of Ad26.COV2.S vaccination and SARS-CoV-2 variants. Germline V gene lookup returns CDR1 SGHRS and CDR2 YFSETQ. The CDR3 is 16 amino acids. V was clipped by 0 bases and J by 5 bases, with 17 bases between them. Treatment of the sample: over 15 received Ad26.COV2.S at low or high dose, single or two shots; a few received placebo; per-sample allocation not given. After the first vaccine or placebo injection, samples were drawn on day 63. TCRdb keeps only in-frame clones here, not all; method: immunoSEQ multiplex PCR. This sample has 380,000 or so clones, with roughly nine tenths found just once.

The sequenced sample was peripheral blood, obtained in a trial of Ad26.COV2.S vaccine versus placebo. This sequence joins TRBV5-1 and TRBJ1-1; D is unresolved. The TCR originated in a person between 18 and 59 years old who received the Ad26.COV2.S COVID-19 vaccine or a placebo. CDR3: CASSLVGFGPRTEAFF. The CDR3 nucleotides are TGCGCCAGCAGCTTGGTGGGTTTCGGACCGAGGACTGAAGCTTTCTTT.